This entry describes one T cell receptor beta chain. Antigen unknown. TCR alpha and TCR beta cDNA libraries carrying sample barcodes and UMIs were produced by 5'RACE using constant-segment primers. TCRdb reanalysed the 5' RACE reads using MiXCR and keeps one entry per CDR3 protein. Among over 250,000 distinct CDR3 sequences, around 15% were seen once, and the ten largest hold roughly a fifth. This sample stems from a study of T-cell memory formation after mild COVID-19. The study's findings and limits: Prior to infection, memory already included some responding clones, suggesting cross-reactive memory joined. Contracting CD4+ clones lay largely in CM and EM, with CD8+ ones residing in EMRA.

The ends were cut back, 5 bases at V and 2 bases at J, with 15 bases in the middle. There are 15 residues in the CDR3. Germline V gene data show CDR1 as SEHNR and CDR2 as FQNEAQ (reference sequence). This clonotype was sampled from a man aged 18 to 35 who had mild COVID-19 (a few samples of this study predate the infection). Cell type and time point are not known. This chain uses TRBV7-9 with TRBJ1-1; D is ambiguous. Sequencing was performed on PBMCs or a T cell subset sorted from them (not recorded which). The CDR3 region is CASSPEGKANTEAFF. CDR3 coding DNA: TGTGCCAGCAGCCCAGAGGGCAAGGCCAACACTGAAGCTTTCTTT.